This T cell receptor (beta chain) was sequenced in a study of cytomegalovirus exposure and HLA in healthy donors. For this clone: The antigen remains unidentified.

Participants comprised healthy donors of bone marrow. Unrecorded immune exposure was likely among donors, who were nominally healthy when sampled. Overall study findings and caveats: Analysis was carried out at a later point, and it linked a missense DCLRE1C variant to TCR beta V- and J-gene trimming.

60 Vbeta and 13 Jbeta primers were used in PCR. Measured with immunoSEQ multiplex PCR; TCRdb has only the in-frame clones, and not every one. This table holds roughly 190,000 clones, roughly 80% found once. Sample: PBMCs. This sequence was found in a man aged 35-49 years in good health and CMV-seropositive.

This CDR3 reads CASSLTSGASSTDTQYF. In DNA, the CDR3 is TGTGCCAGCAGCTTAACTAGCGGGGCCTCTAGCACAGATACGCAGTATTTT. This chain joins TRBV7-9 and TRBJ2-3, with TRBD2 matching over 10 bases. The V segment lost 2 bases and the J segment 0 bases; nucleotides outside the gene matches: 5. This CDR3 is built from 17 residues. Germline CDR1 and CDR2: SEHNR and FQNEAQ (reference sequence).